These T cell receptor beta chains were read from a single sample in a study of T cell responses to AZD1222 COVID-19 vaccine. TCRdb's table, derived via immunoSEQ multiplex PCR, lists solely in-frame clones and lacks some. The table records 250,000 to 300,000 clones, around 93% of them present only once. This material consisted of peripheral blood, taken 28 days after the second AZD1222 dose. These receptors were collected from an adult who received the AZD1222 COVID-19 vaccine. The conserved cysteine and the conserved F or W are not part of the CDR3 here. Each record gives: V gene, CDR3 protein.

v_gene: TRBV5-6; CDR3aa: ASSPGLAGGHKETQY
v_gene: TRBV29-1; CDR3aa: SAGDRGLGTQY
v_gene: TRBV7-2; CDR3aa: ASSEGSSYEQY
v_gene: TRBV3-1/TRBV3-2; CDR3aa: ASSVYTTREYGYT
v_gene: TRBV11-2; CDR3aa: ASSFGQLAEQY
v_gene: TRBV5-1; CDR3aa: ASSPYRGNTEAF
v_gene: TRBV15; CDR3aa: ATSRDLYRVDQPQH
v_gene: TRBV5-1; CDR3aa: ASSLAGGEGIQY
v_gene: TRBV18; CDR3aa: ASSPQGQSSYNEQF
v_gene: TRBV5-1; CDR3aa: ASSLGSNEQY
v_gene: TRBV9; CDR3aa: ASSASPGTSSYEQY
v_gene: TRBV10-2; CDR3aa: ASSEPSHRGEPQH
v_gene: TRBV5-6; CDR3aa: ASSLYGKGNTEAF
v_gene: TRBV28; CDR3aa: ASSFRQPQH
v_gene: TRBV21-1; CDR3aa: ASSKALRLERVSGANVLT
v_gene: TRBV5-6; CDR3aa: ASRAQGLDSYEQY
v_gene: TRBV19; CDR3aa: ASSIDRVNTEAF
v_gene: TRBV19; CDR3aa: ASTPEGLNTEAF
v_gene: TRBV6-5; CDR3aa: ASSYSSGTGNTIY
v_gene: TRBV7-8; CDR3aa: ASSSPAGSGNTIY
v_gene: TRBV11-2; CDR3aa: ASSSVTGELF
v_gene: TRBV6-5; CDR3aa: ASNSASGTGELF
v_gene: TRBV19; CDR3aa: ASRSGQAITEAF
v_gene: TRBV2; CDR3aa: ASRATGGDGYT
v_gene: TRBV4-2; CDR3aa: ASSQDPQGSTGELF
v_gene: TRBV15; CDR3aa: ATSRASVSSGNTIY
v_gene: TRBV10-3; CDR3aa: AISESGSTAEQY
v_gene: TRBV7-6; CDR3aa: ASSFKDGNEQF
v_gene: TRBV7-9; CDR3aa: ASSLEGGYYGYT
v_gene: TRBV5-1; CDR3aa: ASRVTEAF
v_gene: TRBV1; CDR3aa: TSSQSQGNEQF
v_gene: TRBV2; CDR3aa: ASRRGQGEAF
v_gene: TRBV23-1; CDR3aa: ASSRGRGNSPLH
v_gene: TRBV10-2; CDR3aa: ASCGVDRVHYGYT
v_gene: TRBV9; CDR3aa: ASSGTGANVLT
v_gene: TRBV29-1; CDR3aa: SGNRVANTGELF
v_gene: TRBV5-1; CDR3aa: ASSQDRNTEAF
v_gene: TRBV7-2; CDR3aa: ASSPQGGNTEAF
v_gene: TRBV7-9; CDR3aa: ASSTWTGRSISGNTIY
v_gene: TRBV12-3/TRBV12-4; CDR3aa: ASGAGGGPQH
v_gene: TRBV3-1/TRBV3-2; CDR3aa: ASSQLTGFLSGNTIY
v_gene: TRBV7-2; CDR3aa: ASSLAESYEQY
v_gene: TRBV19; CDR3aa: ASSMGPGLLDGYT
v_gene: TRBV7-9; CDR3aa: ASSDHRANSPLH
v_gene: TRBV15; CDR3aa: ATSRSRDRGYT
v_gene: TRBV6-5; CDR3aa: ASKQGRYQPQH